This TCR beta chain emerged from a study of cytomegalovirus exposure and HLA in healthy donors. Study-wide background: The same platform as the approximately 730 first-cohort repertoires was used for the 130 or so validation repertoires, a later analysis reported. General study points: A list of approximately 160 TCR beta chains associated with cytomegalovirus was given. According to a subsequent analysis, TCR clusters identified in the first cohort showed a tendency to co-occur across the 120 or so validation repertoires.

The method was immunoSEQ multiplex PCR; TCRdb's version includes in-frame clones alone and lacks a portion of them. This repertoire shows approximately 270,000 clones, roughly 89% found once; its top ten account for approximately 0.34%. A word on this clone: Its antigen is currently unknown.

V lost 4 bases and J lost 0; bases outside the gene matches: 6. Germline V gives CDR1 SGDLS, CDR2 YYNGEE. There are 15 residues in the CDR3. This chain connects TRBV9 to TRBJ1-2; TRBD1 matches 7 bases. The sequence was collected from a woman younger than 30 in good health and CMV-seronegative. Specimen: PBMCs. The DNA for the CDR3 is TGTGCCAGCAGCTCCAGGGGGGCAACTAACTATGGCTACACCTTC. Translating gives CASSSRGATNYGYTF.